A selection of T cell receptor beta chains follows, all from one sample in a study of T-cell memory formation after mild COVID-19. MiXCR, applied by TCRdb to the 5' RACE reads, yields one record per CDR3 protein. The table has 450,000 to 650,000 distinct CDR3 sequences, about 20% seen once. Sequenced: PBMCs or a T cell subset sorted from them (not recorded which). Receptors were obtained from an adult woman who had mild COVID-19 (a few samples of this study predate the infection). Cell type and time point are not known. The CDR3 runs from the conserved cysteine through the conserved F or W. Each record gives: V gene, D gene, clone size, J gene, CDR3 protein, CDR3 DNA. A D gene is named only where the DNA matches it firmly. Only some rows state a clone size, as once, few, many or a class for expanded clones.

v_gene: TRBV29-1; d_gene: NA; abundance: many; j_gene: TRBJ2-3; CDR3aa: CSVGLPDTQYF; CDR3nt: TGCAGCGTTGGACTACCAGATACGCAGTATTTT
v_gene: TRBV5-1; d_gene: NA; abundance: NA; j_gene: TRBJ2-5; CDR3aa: CASSLIQYQETQYF; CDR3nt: TGCGCCAGCAGCTTGATACAGTACCAAGAGACCCAGTACTTC
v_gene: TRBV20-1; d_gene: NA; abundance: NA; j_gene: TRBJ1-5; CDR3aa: CSVWAAAGNQPQHF; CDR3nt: TGCAGTGTTTGGGCAGCAGCGGGCAATCAGCCCCAGCATTTT
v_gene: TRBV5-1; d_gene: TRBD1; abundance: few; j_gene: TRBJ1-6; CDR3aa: CASSLRTGKDSPLHF; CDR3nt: TGCGCCAGCAGTCTACGGACAGGGAAAGACTCACCCCTCCACTTT
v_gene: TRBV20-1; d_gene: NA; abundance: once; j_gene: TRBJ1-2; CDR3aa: CSARVDYGYTF; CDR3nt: TGCAGTGCTAGAGTGGACTATGGCTACACCTTC
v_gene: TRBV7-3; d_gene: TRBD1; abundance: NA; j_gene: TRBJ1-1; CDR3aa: CASSPTYGQDEAFF; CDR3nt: TGTGCCAGCAGCCCGACATACGGACAGGATGAAGCTTTCTTT
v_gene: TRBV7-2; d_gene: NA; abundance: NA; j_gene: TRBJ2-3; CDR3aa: CASSLAGNVDTQYF; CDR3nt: TGTGCCAGCAGCTTAGCAGGGAATGTGGATACGCAGTATTTT
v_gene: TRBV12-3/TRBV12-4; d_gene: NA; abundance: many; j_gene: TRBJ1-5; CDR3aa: CASTNRNQPQHF; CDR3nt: TGTGCCAGCACTAACAGGAATCAGCCCCAGCATTTT
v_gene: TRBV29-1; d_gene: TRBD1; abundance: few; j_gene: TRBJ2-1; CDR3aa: CSVLPGQGQGEQFF; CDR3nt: TGCAGCGTCCTTCCGGGACAGGGGCAGGGTGAGCAGTTCTTC
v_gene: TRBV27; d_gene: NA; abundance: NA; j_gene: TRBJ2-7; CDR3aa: CASSLQGVRAYEQYF; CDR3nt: TGTGCCAGCAGTTTACAGGGTGTTCGCGCCTACGAGCAGTACTTC
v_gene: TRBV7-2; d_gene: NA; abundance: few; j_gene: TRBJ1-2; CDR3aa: CASSFTADYGYTF; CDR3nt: TGTGCCAGCAGCTTTACAGCTGACTATGGCTACACCTTC
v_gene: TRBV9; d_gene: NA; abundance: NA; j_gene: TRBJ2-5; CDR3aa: CASSGADWAGETQYF; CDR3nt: TGTGCCAGCAGCGGGGCAGACTGGGCGGGGGAGACCCAGTACTTC
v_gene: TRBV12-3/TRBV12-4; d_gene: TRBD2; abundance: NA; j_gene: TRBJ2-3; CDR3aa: CASSLSGFGSGSLNTQYF; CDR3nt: TGTGCCAGCAGTTTATCCGGGTTTGGTAGCGGGAGTTTGAATACGCAGTATTTT
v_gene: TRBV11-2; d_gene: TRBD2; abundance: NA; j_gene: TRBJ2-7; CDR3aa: CASSLDPTSGYPYEQYF; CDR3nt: TGTGCCAGCAGCTTAGATCCGACTAGCGGGTATCCCTACGAGCAGTACTTC
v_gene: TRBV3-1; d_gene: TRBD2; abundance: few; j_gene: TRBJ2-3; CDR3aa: CASSHLAAGTDTQYF; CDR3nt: TGTGCCAGCAGCCATCTAGCGGCGGGCACAGATACGCAGTATTTT
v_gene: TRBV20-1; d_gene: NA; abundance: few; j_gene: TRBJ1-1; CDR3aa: CSASFIQGYTEAFF; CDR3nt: TGCAGTGCTAGTTTTATTCAGGGATACACTGAAGCTTTCTTT
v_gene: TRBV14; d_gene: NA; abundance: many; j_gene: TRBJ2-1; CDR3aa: CASSPTGYEQFF; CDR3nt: TGTGCCAGCAGCCCTACCGGGTATGAGCAGTTCTTC
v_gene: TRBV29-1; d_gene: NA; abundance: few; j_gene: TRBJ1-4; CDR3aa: CSVLTTRGTNEKLFF; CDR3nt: TGCAGCGTCCTAACCACCCGGGGAACTAATGAAAAACTGTTTTTT
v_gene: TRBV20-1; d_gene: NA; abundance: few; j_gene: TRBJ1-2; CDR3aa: CSARDYLGSLSNYGYTF; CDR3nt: TGCAGTGCTAGAGATTATCTGGGCTCCCTATCTAACTATGGCTACACCTTC
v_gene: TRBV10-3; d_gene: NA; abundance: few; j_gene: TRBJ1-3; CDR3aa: CANGGTPSGNTIYF; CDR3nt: TGTGCCAATGGCGGGACACCCTCTGGAAACACCATATATTTT
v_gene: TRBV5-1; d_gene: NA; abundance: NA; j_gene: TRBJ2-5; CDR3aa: CASSSNPPPQETQYF; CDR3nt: TGCGCCAGCAGCTCCAATCCGCCCCCCCAAGAGACCCAGTACTTC
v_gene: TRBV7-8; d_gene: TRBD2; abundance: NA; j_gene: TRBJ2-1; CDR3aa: CASSLAPSGGAPQFF; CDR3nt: TGTGCCAGCAGCTTAGCCCCTAGCGGGGGGGCTCCGCAGTTCTTC
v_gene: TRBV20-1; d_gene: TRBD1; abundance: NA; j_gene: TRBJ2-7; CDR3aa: CSAPDRGYEQYF; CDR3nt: TGCAGTGCACCCGACAGGGGGTACGAGCAGTACTTC
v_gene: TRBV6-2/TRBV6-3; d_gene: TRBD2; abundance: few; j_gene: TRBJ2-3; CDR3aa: CASLLAGGLTDTQYF; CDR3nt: TGTGCCAGCTTACTAGCGGGAGGACTCACAGATACGCAGTATTTT
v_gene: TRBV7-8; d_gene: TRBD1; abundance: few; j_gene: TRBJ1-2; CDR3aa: CASSSSGTAFYGYTF; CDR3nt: TGTGCCAGCAGCTCATCCGGGACAGCCTTCTATGGCTACACCTTC
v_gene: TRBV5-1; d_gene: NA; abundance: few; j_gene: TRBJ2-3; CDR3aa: CASALDRGRTDTQYF; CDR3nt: TGCGCCAGCGCTTTAGATAGGGGTCGGACAGATACGCAGTATTTT
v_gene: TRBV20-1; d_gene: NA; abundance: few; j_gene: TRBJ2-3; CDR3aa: CSARDQSLPTDTQYF; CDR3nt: TGCAGTGCTAGGGACCAGTCGTTACCCACAGATACGCAGTATTTT
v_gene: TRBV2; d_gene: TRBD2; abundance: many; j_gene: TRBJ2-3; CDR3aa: CASRAGGPDTQYF; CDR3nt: TGTGCCAGCAGAGCGGGAGGGCCAGATACGCAGTATTTT
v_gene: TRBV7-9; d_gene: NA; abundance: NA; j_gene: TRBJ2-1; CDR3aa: CASSSLWWGTYNEQFF; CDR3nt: TGTGCCAGCAGCTCCCTCTGGTGGGGGACTTACAATGAGCAGTTCTTC
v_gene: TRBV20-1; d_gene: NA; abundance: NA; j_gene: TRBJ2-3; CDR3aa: CSARIHPTSTDTQYF; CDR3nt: TGCAGTGCTCGAATCCATCCTACTAGCACAGATACGCAGTATTTT
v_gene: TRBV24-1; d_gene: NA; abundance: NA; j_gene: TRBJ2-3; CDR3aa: CATSDHRIGYTDTQYF; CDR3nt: TGTGCCACCAGTGACCACAGGATAGGATACACAGATACGCAGTATTTT
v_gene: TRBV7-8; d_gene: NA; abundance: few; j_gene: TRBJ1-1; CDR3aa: CASSFSSREAFF; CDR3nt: TGTGCCAGCAGCTTTAGCTCCCGCGAAGCTTTCTTT
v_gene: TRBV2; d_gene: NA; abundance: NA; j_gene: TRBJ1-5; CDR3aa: CASSEVPGGQPQHF; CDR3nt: TGTGCCAGCAGTGAAGTGCCGGGTGGACAGCCCCAGCATTTT
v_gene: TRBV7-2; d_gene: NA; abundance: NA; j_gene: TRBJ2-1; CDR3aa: CASSSDRSVQFF; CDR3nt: TGTGCCAGCAGTTCCGACAGATCGGTGCAGTTCTTC
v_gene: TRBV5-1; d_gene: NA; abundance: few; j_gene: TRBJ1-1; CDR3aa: CASSTSTGYTEAFF; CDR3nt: TGCGCCAGCAGCACCTCGACAGGATACACTGAAGCTTTCTTT
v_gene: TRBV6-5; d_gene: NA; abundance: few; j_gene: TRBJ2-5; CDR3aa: CASAGGRQTQYF; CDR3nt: TGTGCCAGCGCAGGGGGGCGGCAGACCCAGTACTTC
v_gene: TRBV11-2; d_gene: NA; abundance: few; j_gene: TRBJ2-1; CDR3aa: CASSLWATNLYNEQFF; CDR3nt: TGTGCCAGCAGCTTATGGGCGACAAACTTATACAATGAGCAGTTCTTC
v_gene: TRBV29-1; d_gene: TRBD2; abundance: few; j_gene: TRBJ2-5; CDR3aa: CSSRRGGQETQYF; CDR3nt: TGCAGCTCCCGACGGGGGGGACAAGAGACCCAGTACTTC
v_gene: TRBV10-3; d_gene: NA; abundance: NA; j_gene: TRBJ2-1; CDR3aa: CAISELSYNEQFF; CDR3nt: TGTGCCATCAGTGAGTTATCTTACAATGAGCAGTTCTTC
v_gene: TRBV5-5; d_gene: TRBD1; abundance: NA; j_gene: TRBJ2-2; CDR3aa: CASSFGQGFAGELFF; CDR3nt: TGTGCCAGCAGCTTTGGACAGGGCTTCGCCGGGGAGCTGTTTTTT
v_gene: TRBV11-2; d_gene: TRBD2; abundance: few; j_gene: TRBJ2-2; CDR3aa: CASSFRRKTSGSDRTGELFF; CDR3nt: TGTGCCAGCAGCTTCAGACGAAAGACTAGCGGGAGCGATAGGACCGGGGAGCTGTTTTTT
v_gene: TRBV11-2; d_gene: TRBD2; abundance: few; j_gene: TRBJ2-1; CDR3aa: CASSFSGRVVEQFF; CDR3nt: TGTGCCAGCAGCTTTAGCGGGAGAGTGGTTGAGCAGTTCTTC
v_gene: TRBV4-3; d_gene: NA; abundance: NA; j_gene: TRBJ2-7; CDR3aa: CASSQGGGTSYEQYF; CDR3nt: TGCGCCAGCAGCCAAGGCGGGGGCACATCCTACGAGCAGTACTTC
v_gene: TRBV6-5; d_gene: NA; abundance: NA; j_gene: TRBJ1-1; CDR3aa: CASRNGGARFGEAFF; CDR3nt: TGTGCCAGCAGAAACGGGGGGGCGAGGTTCGGTGAAGCTTTCTTT